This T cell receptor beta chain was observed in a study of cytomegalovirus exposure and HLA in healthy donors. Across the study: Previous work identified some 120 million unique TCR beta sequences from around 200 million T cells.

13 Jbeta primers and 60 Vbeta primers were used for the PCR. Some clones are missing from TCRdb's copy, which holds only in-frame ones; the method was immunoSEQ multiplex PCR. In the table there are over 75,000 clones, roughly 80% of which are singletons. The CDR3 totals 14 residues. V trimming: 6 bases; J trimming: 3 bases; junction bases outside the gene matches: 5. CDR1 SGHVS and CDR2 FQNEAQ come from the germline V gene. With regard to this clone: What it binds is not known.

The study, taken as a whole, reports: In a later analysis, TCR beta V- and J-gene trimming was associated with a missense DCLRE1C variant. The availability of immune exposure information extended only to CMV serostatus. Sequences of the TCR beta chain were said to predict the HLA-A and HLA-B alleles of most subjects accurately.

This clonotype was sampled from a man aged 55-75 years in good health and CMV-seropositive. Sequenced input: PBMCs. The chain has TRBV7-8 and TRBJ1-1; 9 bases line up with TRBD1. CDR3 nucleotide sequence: TGTGCCAGCAGAGATAGGACAGGGGACACTGAAGCTTTCTTT. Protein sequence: CASRDRTGDTEAFF.